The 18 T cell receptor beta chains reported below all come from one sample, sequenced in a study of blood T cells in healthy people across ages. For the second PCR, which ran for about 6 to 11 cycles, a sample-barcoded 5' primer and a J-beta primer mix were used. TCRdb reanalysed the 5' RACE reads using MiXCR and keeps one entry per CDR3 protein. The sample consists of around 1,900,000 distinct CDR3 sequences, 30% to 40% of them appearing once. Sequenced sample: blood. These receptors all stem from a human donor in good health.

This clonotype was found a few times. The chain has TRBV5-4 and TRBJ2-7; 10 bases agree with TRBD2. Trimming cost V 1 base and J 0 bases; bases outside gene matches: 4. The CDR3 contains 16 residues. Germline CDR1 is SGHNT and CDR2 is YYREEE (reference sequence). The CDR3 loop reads CASSLRLAGVSYEQYF. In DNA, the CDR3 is TGTGCCAGCAGCTTGAGGCTAGCGGGGGTCTCCTACGAGCAGTACTTC.

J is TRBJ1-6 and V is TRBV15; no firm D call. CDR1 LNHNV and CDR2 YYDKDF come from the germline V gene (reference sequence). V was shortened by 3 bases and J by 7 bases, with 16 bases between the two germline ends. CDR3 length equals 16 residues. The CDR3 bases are TGTGCCACCAGCAGTGGGGTTCGGCAGCGGAATTCACCCCTCCACTTT. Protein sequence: CATSSGVRQRNSPLHF.

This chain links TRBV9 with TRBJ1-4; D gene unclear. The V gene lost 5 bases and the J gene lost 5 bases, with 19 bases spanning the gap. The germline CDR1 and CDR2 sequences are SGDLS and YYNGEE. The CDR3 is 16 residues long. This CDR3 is CASSSHRPGRNEKLFF. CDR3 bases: TGTGCCAGCAGTTCACATCGGCCTGGAAGAAATGAAAAACTGTTTTTT.

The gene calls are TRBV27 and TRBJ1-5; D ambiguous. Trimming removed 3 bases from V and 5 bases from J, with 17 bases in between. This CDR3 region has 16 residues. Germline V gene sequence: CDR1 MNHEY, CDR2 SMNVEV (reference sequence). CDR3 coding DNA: TGTGCCAGCAGTTTTGAGGCGGAGGGTCTCGATCAGCCCCAGCATTTT. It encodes CASSFEAEGLDQPQHF.

Here the CDR3 DNA reads TGTGCCATCAGGCTGGGGACAGGGGTAGAGACCCAGTACTTC. Amino acids: CAIRLGTGVETQYF. The chain has TRBV10-3 and TRBJ2-5; 10 bases agree with TRBD1. Losses at the gene ends were 6 bases for V and 4 bases for J; bases not matched to a gene: 5. CDR1 is ENHRY, CDR2 SYGVKD, per germline. The CDR3 length is 14 residues.

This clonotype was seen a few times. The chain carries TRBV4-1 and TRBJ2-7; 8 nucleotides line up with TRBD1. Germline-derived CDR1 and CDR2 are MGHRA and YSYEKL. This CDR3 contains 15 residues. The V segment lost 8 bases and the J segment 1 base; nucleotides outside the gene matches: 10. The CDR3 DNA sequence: TGCGCCAGCGGAAAACTAGGACAGGGATCCTACGAGCAGTACTTC. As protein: CASGKLGQGSYEQYF.

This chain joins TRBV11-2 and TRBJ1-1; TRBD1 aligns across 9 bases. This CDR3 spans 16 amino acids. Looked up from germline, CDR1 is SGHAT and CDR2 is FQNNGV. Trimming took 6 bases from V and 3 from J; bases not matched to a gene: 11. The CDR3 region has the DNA TGTGCCAGCAGTCGGGACAGGGTGGGTTGGGACACTGAAGCTTTCTTT. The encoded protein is CASSRDRVGWDTEAFF. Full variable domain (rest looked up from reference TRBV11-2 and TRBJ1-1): EAGVAQSPRYKIIEKRQSVAFWCNPISGHATLYWYQQILGQGPKLLIQFQNNGVVDDSQLPKDRFSAERLKGVDSTLKIQPAKLEDSAVYLCASSRDRVGWDTEAFFGQGTRLTVV.

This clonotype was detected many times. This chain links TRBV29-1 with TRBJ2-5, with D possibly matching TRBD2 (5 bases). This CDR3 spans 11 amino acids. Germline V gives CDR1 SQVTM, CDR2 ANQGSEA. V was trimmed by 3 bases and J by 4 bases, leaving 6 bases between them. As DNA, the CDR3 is TGCAGCGTTGACAGCGGAGAGACCCAGTACTTC. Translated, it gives CSVDSGETQYF.

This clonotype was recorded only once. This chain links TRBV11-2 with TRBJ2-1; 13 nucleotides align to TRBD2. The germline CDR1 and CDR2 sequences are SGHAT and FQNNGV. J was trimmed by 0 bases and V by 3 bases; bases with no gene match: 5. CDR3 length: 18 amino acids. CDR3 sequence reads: CASSLGLAGPSSYNEQFF. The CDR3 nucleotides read TGTGCCAGCAGCTTGGGACTAGCGGGGCCGAGCTCCTACAATGAGCAGTTCTTC.

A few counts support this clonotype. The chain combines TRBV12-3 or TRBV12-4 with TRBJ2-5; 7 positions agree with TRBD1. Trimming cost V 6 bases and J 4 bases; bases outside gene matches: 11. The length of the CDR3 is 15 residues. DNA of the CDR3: TGTGCCAGCAGCCAAAGACAGGGAAGACGAGAGACCCAGTACTTC. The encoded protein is CASSQRQGRRETQYF.

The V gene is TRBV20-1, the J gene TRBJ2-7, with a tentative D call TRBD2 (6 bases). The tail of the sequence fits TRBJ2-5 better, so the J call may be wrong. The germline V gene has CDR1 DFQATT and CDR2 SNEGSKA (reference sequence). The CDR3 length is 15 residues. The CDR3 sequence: CSFTPLGGALGTQYF. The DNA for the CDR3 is TGCAGTTTTACTCCCCTCGGGGGAGCCTTGGGGACCCAGTACTTC.

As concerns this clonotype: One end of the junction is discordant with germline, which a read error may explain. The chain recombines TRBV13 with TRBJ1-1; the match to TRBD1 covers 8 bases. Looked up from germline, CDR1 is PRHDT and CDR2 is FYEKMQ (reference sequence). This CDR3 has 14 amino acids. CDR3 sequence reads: CAGSSQGALTEAFF. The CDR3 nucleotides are TGTGCCGGCAGCTCCCAGGGGGCGTTGACTGAAGCTTTCTTT.

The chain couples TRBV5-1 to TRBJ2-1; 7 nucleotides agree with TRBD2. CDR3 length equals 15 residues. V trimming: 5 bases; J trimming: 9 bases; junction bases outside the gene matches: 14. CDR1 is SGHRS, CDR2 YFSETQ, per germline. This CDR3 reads CASRVASGFFGEQFF. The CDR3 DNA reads TGCGCCAGCAGGGTAGCTAGCGGTTTTTTCGGTGAGCAGTTCTTC.

CDR3 DNA sequence: TGCGCCAGCAGCTTGGCCGCGGCTACCTCCTACAATGAGCAGTTCTTC. This gives the protein CASSLAAATSYNEQFF. V usage is TRBV5-1 and J usage is TRBJ2-1; no reliable D call. Germline lookup yields CDR1 SGHRS and CDR2 YFSETQ. CDR3 length: 16 residues. Trimming removed 0 bases at V and 0 bases at J, with 10 bases between.

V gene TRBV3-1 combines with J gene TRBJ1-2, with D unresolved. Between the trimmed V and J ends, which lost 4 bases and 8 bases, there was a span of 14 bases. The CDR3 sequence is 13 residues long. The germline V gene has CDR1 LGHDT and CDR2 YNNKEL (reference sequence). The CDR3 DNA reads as TGTGCCAGCAGCCCCCTCTCTCTGTGGGGCTACACCTTC. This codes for CASSPLSLWGYTF.

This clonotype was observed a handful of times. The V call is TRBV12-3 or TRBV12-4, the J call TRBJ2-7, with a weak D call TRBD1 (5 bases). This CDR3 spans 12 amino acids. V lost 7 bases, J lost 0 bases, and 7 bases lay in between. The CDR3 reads CASTQGSYEQYF. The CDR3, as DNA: TGTGCCAGCACTCAGGGCTCCTACGAGCAGTACTTC.

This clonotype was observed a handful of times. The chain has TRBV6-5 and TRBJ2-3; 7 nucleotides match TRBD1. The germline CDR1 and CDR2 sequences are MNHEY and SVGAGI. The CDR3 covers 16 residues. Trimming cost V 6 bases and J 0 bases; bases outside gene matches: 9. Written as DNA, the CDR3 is TGTGCCAGCAGCACCGACAGGGCCGCTAGCACAGATACGCAGTATTTT. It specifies CASSTDRAASTDTQYF.

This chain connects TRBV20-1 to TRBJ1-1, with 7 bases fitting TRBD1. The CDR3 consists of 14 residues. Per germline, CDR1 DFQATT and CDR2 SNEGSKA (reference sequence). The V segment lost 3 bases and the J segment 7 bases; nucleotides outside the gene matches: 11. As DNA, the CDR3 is TGCAGTGCTAGCCCCATCGCAGGGGGTGGTGAAGCTTTCTTT. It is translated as CSASPIAGGGEAFF.